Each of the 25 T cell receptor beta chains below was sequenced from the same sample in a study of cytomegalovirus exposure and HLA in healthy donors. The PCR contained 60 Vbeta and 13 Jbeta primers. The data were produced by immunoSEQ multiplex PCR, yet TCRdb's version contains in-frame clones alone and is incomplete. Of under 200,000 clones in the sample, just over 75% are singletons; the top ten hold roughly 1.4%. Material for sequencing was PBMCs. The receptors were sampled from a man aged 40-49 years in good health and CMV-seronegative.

The CDR3 region has the DNA TGTGCCAGCGGGGGACAGTCGAACACTGAAGCTTTCTTT. Its protein product is CASGGQSNTEAFF. V and J are TRBV7-2 and TRBJ1-1; the match to TRBD1 covers 7 bases. V dropped 8 bases and J dropped 1; count of bases not matched to a gene: 4. The germline gives CDR1 SGHTA, CDR2 FQGNSA. CDR3 length: 13 amino acids.

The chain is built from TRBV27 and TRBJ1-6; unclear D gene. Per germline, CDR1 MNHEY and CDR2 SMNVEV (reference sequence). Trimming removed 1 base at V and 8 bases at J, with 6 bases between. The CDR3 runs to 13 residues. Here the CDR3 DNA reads TGTGCCAGCAGTTTATGGCGGGATTCACCCCTCCACTTT. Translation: CASSLWRDSPLHF.

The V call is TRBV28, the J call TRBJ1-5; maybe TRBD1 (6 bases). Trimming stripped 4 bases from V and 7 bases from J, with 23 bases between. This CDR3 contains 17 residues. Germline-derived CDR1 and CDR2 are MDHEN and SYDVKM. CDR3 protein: CASSSGGGGPGKQPQHF. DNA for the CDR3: TGTGCCAGCAGTTCGGGGGGTGGGGGCCCGGGAAAACAGCCCCAGCATTTT.

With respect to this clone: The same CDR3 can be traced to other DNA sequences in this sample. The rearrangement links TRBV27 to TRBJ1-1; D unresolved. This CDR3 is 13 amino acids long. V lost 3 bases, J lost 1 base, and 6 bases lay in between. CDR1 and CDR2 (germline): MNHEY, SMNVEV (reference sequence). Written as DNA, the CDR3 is TGTGCCAGCAGTTTGGGCCAGAACACTGAAGCTTTCTTT. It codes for CASSLGQNTEAFF.

The CDR3 loop is CASSPVRDWPYEQYF. The CDR3 DNA reads as TGTGCCAGCAGCCCCGTCCGGGATTGGCCCTACGAGCAGTACTTC. The chain recombines TRBV11-1 with TRBJ2-7; a weak D match, TRBD2 (5 bases). CDR1 is SGHAT, CDR2 FQDESV, per germline (reference sequence). V was pared by 5 bases and J by 2 bases, with 16 bases between. This CDR3 comprises 15 residues. The full variable domain, its missing parts supplied by reference TRBV11-1 and TRBJ2-7, is EAEVAQSPRYKITEKSQAVAFWCDPISGHATLYWYRQILGQGPELLVQFQDESVVDDSQLPKDRFSAERLKGVDSTLKIQPAELGDSAMYLCASSPVRDWPYEQYFGPGTRLTVT.

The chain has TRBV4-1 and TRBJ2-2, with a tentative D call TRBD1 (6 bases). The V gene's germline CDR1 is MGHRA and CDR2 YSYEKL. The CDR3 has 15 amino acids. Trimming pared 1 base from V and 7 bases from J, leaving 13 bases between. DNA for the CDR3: TGCGCCAGCAGCCAAGGACAGGCGTACAACGGGGAGCTGTTTTTT. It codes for CASSQGQAYNGELFF.

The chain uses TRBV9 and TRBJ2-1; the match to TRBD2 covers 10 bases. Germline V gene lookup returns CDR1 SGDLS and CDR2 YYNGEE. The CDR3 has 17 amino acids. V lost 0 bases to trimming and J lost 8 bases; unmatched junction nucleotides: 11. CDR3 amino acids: CASSVAIAGGPGHEQFF. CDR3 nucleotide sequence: TGTGCCAGCAGCGTAGCCATAGCGGGAGGTCCGGGCCATGAGCAGTTCTTC.

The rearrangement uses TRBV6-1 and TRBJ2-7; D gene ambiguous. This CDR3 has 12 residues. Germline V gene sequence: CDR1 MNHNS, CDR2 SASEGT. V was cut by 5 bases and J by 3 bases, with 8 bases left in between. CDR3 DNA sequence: TGTGCCAGCAGTTGGCGGCACTACGAGCAGTACGTC. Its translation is CASSWRHYEQYV.

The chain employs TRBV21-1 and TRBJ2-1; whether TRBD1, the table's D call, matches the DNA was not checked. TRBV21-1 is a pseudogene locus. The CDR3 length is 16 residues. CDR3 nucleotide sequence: TGTGCCAGCAGCGGCTCAGGGGGACTTCCCTGCAATGAGCAGTTCTTC. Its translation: CASSGSGGLPCNEQFF.

This CDR3 reads CASSRQGLSGNQPQHF. The DNA for the CDR3 is TGTGCCAGTAGTAGACAGGGACTGTCGGGCAATCAGCCCCAGCATTTT. V usage is TRBV19 and J usage is TRBJ1-5; 7 nucleotides align to TRBD1. This CDR3 has 16 amino acids. The V and J ends lost 4 bases and 2 bases, in that order; junction bases with no gene match: 8. Germline V gene data show CDR1 as LNHDA and CDR2 as SQIVND (reference sequence).

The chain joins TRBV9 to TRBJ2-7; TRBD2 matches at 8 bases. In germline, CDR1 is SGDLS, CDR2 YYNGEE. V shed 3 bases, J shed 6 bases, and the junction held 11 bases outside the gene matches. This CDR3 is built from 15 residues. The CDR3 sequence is CASSDLPGGASEQYF. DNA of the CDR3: TGTGCCAGCAGCGACCTCCCGGGGGGGGCTAGCGAGCAGTACTTC.

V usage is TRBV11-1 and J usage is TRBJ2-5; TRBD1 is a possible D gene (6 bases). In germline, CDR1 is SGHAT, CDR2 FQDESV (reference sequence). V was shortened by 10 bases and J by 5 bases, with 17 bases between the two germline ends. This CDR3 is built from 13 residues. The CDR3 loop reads CATGSQGPETQYF. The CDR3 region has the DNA TGTGCCACCGGATCTCAGGGGCCGGAGACCCAGTACTTC. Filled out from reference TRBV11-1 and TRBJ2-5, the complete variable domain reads EAEVAQSPRYKITEKSQAVAFWCDPISGHATLYWYRQILGQGPELLVQFQDESVVDDSQLPKDRFSAERLKGVDSTLKIQPAELGDSAMYLCATGSQGPETQYFGPGTRLLVL.

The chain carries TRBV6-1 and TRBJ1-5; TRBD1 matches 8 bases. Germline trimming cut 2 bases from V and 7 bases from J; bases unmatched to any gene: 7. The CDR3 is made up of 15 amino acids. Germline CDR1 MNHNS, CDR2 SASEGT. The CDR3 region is CASSEQGAGGQPQHF. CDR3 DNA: TGTGCCAGCAGTGAACAGGGGGCAGGCGGGCAGCCCCAGCATTTT.

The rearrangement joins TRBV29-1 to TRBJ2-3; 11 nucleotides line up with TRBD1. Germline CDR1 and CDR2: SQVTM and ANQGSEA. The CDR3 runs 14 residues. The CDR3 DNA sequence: TGCAGTTCCCAGGACAGGGGGCTGGCAGATACGCAGTATTTT. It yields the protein CSSQDRGLADTQYF.

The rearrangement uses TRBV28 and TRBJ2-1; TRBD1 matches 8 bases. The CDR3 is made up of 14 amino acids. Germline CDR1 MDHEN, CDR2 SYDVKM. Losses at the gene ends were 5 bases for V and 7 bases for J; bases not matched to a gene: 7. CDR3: CASSNRGRWNEQFF. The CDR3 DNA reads TGTGCCAGCAGTAACAGGGGGAGATGGAATGAGCAGTTCTTC.

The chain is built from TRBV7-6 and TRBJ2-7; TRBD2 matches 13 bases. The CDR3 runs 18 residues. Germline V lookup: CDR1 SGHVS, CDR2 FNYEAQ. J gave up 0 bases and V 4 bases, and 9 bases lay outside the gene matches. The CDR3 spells CASSSHPGTSGNSYEQYF. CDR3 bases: TGTGCCAGCAGCTCCCACCCCGGGACTAGCGGGAACTCCTACGAGCAGTACTTC.

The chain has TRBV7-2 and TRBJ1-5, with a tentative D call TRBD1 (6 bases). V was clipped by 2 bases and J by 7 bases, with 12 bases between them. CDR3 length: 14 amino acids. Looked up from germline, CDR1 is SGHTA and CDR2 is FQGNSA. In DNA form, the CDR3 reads TGTGCCAGCAGCTTACAGGGGCAGCGGCAGCCCCAGCATTTT. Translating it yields CASSLQGQRQPQHF.

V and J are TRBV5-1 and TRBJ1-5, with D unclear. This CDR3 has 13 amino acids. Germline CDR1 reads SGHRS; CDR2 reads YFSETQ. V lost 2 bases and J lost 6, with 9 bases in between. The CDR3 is CASSFQVGQPQHF. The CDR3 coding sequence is TGCGCCAGCAGCTTTCAGGTTGGTCAGCCCCAGCATTTT.

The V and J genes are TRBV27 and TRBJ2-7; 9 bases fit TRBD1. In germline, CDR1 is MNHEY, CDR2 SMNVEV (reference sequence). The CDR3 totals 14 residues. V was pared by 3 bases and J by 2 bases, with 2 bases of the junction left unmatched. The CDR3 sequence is CASSFYRGPYEQYF. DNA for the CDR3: TGTGCCAGCAGTTTTTACAGGGGGCCCTACGAGCAGTACTTC.

The CDR3: CASSLTGSTGELFF. The DNA for the CDR3 is TGTGCCAGCAGTTTAACGGGGAGCACCGGGGAGCTGTTTTTT. This chain uses TRBV28 with TRBJ2-2, with TRBD2 as a possible D gene (5 bases). This CDR3 has 14 residues. Trimming cost V 2 bases and J 4 bases, with 8 bases left between them. Germline CDR1 is MDHEN and CDR2 is SYDVKM. Using reference TRBV28 and TRBJ2-2 for the parts outside the CDR3, the full variable domain is DVKVTQSSRYLVKRTGEKVFLECVQDMDHENMFWYRQDPGLGLRLIYFSYDVKMKEKGDIPEGYSVSREKKERFSLILESASTNQTSMYLCASSLTGSTGELFFGEGSRLTVL.

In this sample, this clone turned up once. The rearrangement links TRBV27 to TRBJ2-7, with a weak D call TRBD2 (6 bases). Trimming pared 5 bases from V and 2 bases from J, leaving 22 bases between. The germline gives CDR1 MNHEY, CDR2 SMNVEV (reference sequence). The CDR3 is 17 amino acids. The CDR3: CASSPPPSAGYTYEQYF. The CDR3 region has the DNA TGTGCCAGCAGTCCACCTCCATCCGCGGGATATACCTACGAGCAGTACTTC.

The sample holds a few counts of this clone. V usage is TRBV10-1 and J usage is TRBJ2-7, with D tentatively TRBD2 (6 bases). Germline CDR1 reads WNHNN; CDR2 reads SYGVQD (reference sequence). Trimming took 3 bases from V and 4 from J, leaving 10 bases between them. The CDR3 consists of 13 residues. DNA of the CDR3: TGCGCCAGCAGTGAACCAGGACTATACGAGCAGTACTTC. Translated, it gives CASSEPGLYEQYF.

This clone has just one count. The CDR3: CAGSTGGYGYTF. The DNA of the CDR3 is TGTGCCGGTTCGACAGGCGGCTATGGCTACACCTTC. The genes are TRBV2 and TRBJ1-2; D is possibly TRBD1 (6 bases). Trimming removed 11 bases at V and 4 bases at J, with 14 bases between. In germline, CDR1 is SNHLY, CDR2 FYNNEI. The CDR3 has 12 amino acids.

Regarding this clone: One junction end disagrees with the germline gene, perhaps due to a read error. As DNA, the CDR3 is TGTTCCAGCAGCTTAGTATCGCACGGCTCCTACAATGAGCAGTTCTTC. Translating gives CSSSLVSHGSYNEQFF. The chain is built from TRBV7-9 and TRBJ2-1; no definite D call. Germline CDR1 and CDR2: SEHNR and FQNEAQ (reference sequence). CDR3 size: 16 residues.

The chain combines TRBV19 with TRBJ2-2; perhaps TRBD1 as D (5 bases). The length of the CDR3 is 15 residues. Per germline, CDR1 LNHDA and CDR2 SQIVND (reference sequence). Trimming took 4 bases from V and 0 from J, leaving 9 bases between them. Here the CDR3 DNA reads TGTGCCAGTAGTAGGCCAGGGACGAACACCGGGGAGCTGTTTTTT. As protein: CASSRPGTNTGELFF.